This TCR beta chain was found in a study of shared clonotypes between healthy human individuals. Assay: immunoSEQ multiplex PCR; the TCRdb copy retains only in-frame clones and omits some. The repertoire holds over a million clones, with around three quarters as singletons. V lost 2 bases to trimming and J lost 3 bases, with 7 bases between them. The germline gives CDR1 MNHEY, CDR2 SMNVEV (reference sequence). This CDR3 is built from 14 residues. As regards this clone: The sample has other DNA sequences that encode this CDR3 too.

The sequence came from a man younger than 35 in good health. Some clones in this sample may be carry-over from other donors' samples. This rearrangement joins TRBV27 to TRBJ2-2, with D unclear. Source material: memory CD4+ T cells from PBMCs. Subset given: CD45RA-negative fraction. The CDR3 DNA sequence: TGTGCCAGCAGTTTAGACCTATACACCGGGGAGCTGTTTTTT. The encoded protein is CASSLDLYTGELFF.